Listed here are 10 T cell receptor beta chains from one sample, sequenced in a study of cytomegalovirus exposure and HLA in healthy donors. The primer mix had 60 Vbeta and 13 Jbeta primers. Some clones are missing from TCRdb's copy, which holds only in-frame ones; the method was immunoSEQ multiplex PCR. The sample records some 200,000 clones, 80% being singletons. The sequenced material came from PBMCs. These receptors were obtained from a boy younger than 18 in good health and CMV-seronegative.

The CDR3 sequence is CASSLDGGGYTF. In nucleotides, the CDR3 is TGTGCCAGCAGCTTAGATGGGGGCGGCTACACCTTC. This chain uses TRBV7-9 with TRBJ1-2; D is perhaps TRBD1 (6 bases). The CDR3 extends over 12 amino acids. Germline CDR1 reads SEHNR; CDR2 reads FQNEAQ (reference sequence). V shed 1 base and J shed 8 bases, with 8 bases lying between them.

The rearrangement links TRBV7-2 to TRBJ2-1; 9 nucleotides align to TRBD2. The CDR3 has 16 amino acids. Germline V lookup: CDR1 SGHTA, CDR2 FQGNSA. Unmatched junction bases numbered 6, after V lost 5 bases and J lost 1 base. CDR3 region: CASSPTSGLSYNEQFF. DNA for the CDR3: TGTGCCAGCAGCCCAACTAGCGGGCTTTCCTACAATGAGCAGTTCTTC.

The chain links TRBV28 to TRBJ2-1, with TRBD1 as a possible D gene (5 bases). Germline CDR1 reads MDHEN; CDR2 reads SYDVKM. The ends were cut back, 3 bases at V and 3 bases at J, with 9 bases in the middle. This CDR3 spans 14 amino acids. The CDR3 loop is CASSFRDSYNEQFF. DNA of the CDR3: TGTGCCAGCAGTTTCCGCGACAGCTACAATGAGCAGTTCTTC.

The J gene is TRBJ1-2, the V gene TRBV4-3; D perhaps matches TRBD1 (6 bases). Germline loops: CDR1 LGHNA, CDR2 YSLEER. This CDR3 contains 13 residues. V was shortened by 0 bases and J by 8 bases, with 10 bases between the two germline ends. CDR3 in DNA: TGCGCCAGCAGCCAAGATACAGGGCAGGGCTACACCTTC. Its translation is CASSQDTGQGYTF.

This rearrangement joins TRBV11-2 to TRBJ1-3; D is uncertain. Trimming took 5 bases from V and 7 from J, leaving 21 bases between them. This CDR3 spans 16 amino acids. Germline CDR1 reads SGHAT; CDR2 reads FQNNGV. The CDR3 region is CASSRRGSSVNNTIYF. The CDR3 DNA reads as TGTGCCAGCAGCCGCCGTGGGAGTTCAGTCAATAACACCATATATTTT.

The gene calls are TRBV5-6 and TRBJ2-7; TRBD1 is a possible D gene (6 bases). The germline V gene has CDR1 SGHDT and CDR2 YYEEEE. The CDR3 is made up of 15 amino acids. Trimming stripped 2 bases from V and 2 bases from J, with 14 bases between. CDR3 protein: CASSFGQLKTYEQYF. The CDR3 nucleotides are TGTGCCAGCAGCTTCGGACAGCTGAAAACCTACGAGCAGTACTTC.

This clone has a single count. CDR3 nucleotide sequence: TGTGCCAGCAGTCCCGGACAATCTGAAGCTTTCTTT. Translation gives CASSPGQSEAFF. The chain carries TRBV6-5 and TRBJ1-1, with D perhaps matching TRBD1 (5 bases). Trimming removed 5 bases at V and 6 bases at J, with 10 bases between. The germline gives CDR1 MNHEY, CDR2 SVGAGI. There are 12 residues in the CDR3.

The rearrangement joins TRBV15 to TRBJ1-4; TRBD1 agrees at 10 bases. Trimming took 3 bases from V and 11 from J; bases not matched to a gene: 9. The germline CDR1 and CDR2 sequences are LNHNV and YYDKDF (reference sequence). The CDR3 sequence is 15 residues long. The CDR3 region has the DNA TGTGCCACCAGCAGGAGGACAGGGGGGGTGAAGAAACTGTTTTTT. Amino acid sequence: CATSRRTGGVKKLFF.

V and J are TRBV12-5 and TRBJ2-7; D gene uncertain. The germline V gene has CDR1 LGHNT and CDR2 FRNRAP. V shed 0 bases and J shed 3 bases, with 9 bases lying between them. The CDR3 has 14 residues. CDR3 nucleotides: TGTGCTAGTGGTTTGGTTAACAATTACTACGAGCAGTACTTC. It specifies CASGLVNNYYEQYF.

V is TRBV10-3 and J is TRBJ2-6, with 8 positions matching TRBD1. The CDR3 has 20 residues. Trimming cost V 3 bases and J 0 bases; bases outside gene matches: 13. The germline V gene has CDR1 ENHRY and CDR2 SYGVKD. The CDR3 spells CAISDLHTGTGFSGANVLTF. The CDR3 bases are TGTGCCATCAGTGACCTTCATACCGGGACAGGTTTCTCTGGGGCCAACGTCCTGACTTTC.